This TCR beta chain is drawn from a study of blood T cell repertoires in COVID-19. About the study: Spain, Italy and the United States supplied samples that represented acute and convalescent COVID-19. PBMCs, B-cell-depleted T cells, or T cells provided the cDNA or gDNA that made up the material.

Authors' processing steps: Cell counts per sample came from amplifying reference gene primers. Clones were read by immunoSEQ multiplex PCR, and TCRdb kept only the in-frame ones, dropping some. The D gene and trimming were derived from the DNA, and the V and J assignments and clone size from that table. The sample has under 200,000 clones, over 80% seen once. Germline assignment: CDR1 SGHTA and CDR2 FQGNSA. V dropped 5 bases and J dropped 7; count of bases not matched to a gene: 12. There are 16 residues in the CDR3. The chain couples TRBV7-2 to TRBJ2-2; 8 bases line up with TRBD1. The clonotype comes from a woman of 80 years or more with active or convalescent COVID-19. Sequencing was performed on peripheral blood. For the CDR3, the DNA is TGTGCCAGCAGCCGCCCGGCAGGGGGCGTTGGCGGGGAGCTGTTTTTT. It is translated as CASSRPAGGVGGELFF.